This TCR beta chain was retrieved from a study of naive and memory T cell subsets. From germline, CDR1 is LNHDA and CDR2 SQIVND (reference sequence). V lost 4 bases and J lost 3, with 8 bases in between. This CDR3 has 13 residues. Amplification of ligated cDNA took four PCR rounds with SP2 and nested alpha and beta constant primers. Via MiXCR, TCRdb re-called the 5' RACE reads, giving one row per CDR3 protein. The table has some 60,000 distinct CDR3 sequences, 6% to 8.5% seen once. TCR cDNA received a 3' ligated oligonucleotide that carried a UMI. Adult healthy volunteers gave 2.5 ml peripheral blood for whole-blood RNA.

The chain employs TRBV19 and TRBJ2-3, with D maybe TRBD1 (6 bases). The receptor was isolated from a female donor in good health. The CDR3 DNA follows: TGTGCCAGTAGTAGTACAGGGACAGATACGCAGTATTTT. Protein sequence: CASSSTGTDTQYF.